What follows are 25 T cell receptor beta chains derived from one specimen sequenced in a study of control samples from healthy donors and cancer patients (dated by TCRdb to 2018 to 2020). The library came from the immunoSEQ multiplex PCR assay. TCRdb holds this immuneACCESS table with in-frame rearrangements only. Some clones are missing; in checked studies, unresolved V genes explain under half, and the rest has no known cause. This sample is represented by some 140,000 clones; around 90% of them were singletons. The leading ten clones occupy around 11% of the sample. Source material: blood. The receptors were gathered from a man aged 25 to 40 in good health.

In its sample, this clone was seen a few times. The chain is built from TRBV12-2 and TRBJ1-1. TRBV12-2 is a pseudogene. The CDR3 runs 10 residues. The CDR3 region is CASRLATAFF. The CDR3 region has the DNA TGTGCAAGTCGCTTAGCAACGGCTTTCTTT.

The chain links TRBV29-1 to TRBJ1-3, with D unresolved. This CDR3 has 11 residues. V was clipped by 8 bases and J by 2 bases, with 7 bases between them. Germline values: CDR1 SQVTM, CDR2 ANQGSEA. CDR3 residues: CSTATGNTIYF. The DNA for the CDR3 is TGCAGCACGGCGACTGGAAACACCATATATTTT.

The chain joins TRBV28 to TRBJ1-4; 9 bases are shared with TRBD1. Germline CDR1 is MDHEN and CDR2 is SYDVKM. V shed 11 bases and J 8 bases; nucleotides not matched to a gene: 6. The CDR3 extends over 12 amino acids. The DNA of the CDR3 is TGTGCCGGAGGGACAGGGCCCGAAAAACTGTTTTTT. It specifies CAGGTGPEKLFF.

The V gene is TRBV7-9, the J gene TRBJ2-7, with D perhaps matching TRBD1 or TRBD2 (5 bases each). The CDR3 contains 14 residues. V lost 8 bases and J 7 bases, leaving 21 bases between the germline ends. Germline lookup yields CDR1 SEHNR and CDR2 FQNEAQ (reference sequence). The CDR3 protein is CASAKRDGLTEQYF. The CDR3 DNA is TGTGCCAGCGCCAAACGGGACGGATTAACTGAGCAGTACTTC.

This clone has only one observation. This chain joins TRBV5-1 and TRBJ1-1, with D hard to call. The V and J ends lost 4 bases and 2 bases respectively, with 9 bases between them. CDR3 length equals 13 residues. Germline lookup yields CDR1 SGHRS and CDR2 YFSETQ. CDR3 protein: CASSPESNTEAFF. The CDR3 nucleotides read TGCGCCAGCAGCCCCGAGTCTAACACTGAAGCTTTCTTT.

A single count supports this clone. V usage is TRBV27 and J usage is TRBJ2-3; 7 nucleotides line up with TRBD2. This CDR3 has 17 amino acids. With V trimmed by 6 bases and J by 0 bases, 12 bases remained unmatched. CDR1 is MNHEY, CDR2 SMNVEV, per germline (reference sequence). The CDR3 loop is CASRTTSSQTSTDTQYF. As DNA, the CDR3 is TGTGCCAGCAGGACGACTAGCAGCCAGACTAGCACAGATACGCAGTATTTT.

The CDR3 nucleotides read TGTGCCAGCAGCTCCTACCGGGACAGAAGCAATCAGCCCCAGCATTTT. This sequence encodes CASSSYRDRSNQPQHF. The chain recombines TRBV7-8 with TRBJ1-5; 7 positions agree with TRBD1. Losses at the gene ends were 4 bases for V and 1 base for J; bases not matched to a gene: 7. This CDR3 has 16 residues. Germline CDR1 and CDR2: SGHVS and FQNEAQ.

V usage is TRBV15 and J usage is TRBJ1-2; D might be TRBD1 (5 bases). The CDR3 spans 14 residues. CDR1 and CDR2 (germline): LNHNV, YYDKDF (reference sequence). V was clipped by 3 bases and J by 8 bases, with 16 bases between them. Here the CDR3 reads CATSSAWGSGGYTF. The CDR3 nucleotides are TGTGCCACCAGCAGTGCGTGGGGGAGTGGAGGCTACACCTTC.

This clone occurred once. V is TRBV2 and J is TRBJ2-7; D is unclear. There are 15 residues in the CDR3. The germline V gene encodes CDR1 SNHLY and CDR2 FYNNEI. Trimming shortened V by 0 bases and J by 2 bases, and 11 bases separated the two germline ends. The CDR3 bases are TGTGCCAGCAGTGAAGCCGGAGCTGGGGCCTACGAGCAGTACTTC. Translation: CASSEAGAGAYEQYF.

V and J are TRBV11-3 and TRBJ2-7; unclear D gene. V lost 1 base and J 12 bases, leaving 7 bases between the germline ends. This CDR3 is 10 amino acids long. CDR1 and CDR2 (germline): SGHNT, YENEEA. The CDR3: CASSLGSWYF. DNA of the CDR3: TGTGCCAGCAGCTTAGGATCATGGTACTTC.

V usage is TRBV19 and J usage is TRBJ2-7; 14 bases line up with TRBD2. V lost 1 base, J lost 7 bases, and 0 bases stayed unmatched. Germline lookup yields CDR1 LNHDA and CDR2 SQIVND (reference sequence). The CDR3 loop spans 14 amino acids. The CDR3 DNA follows: TGTGCCAGTAGTATAGGACTAGCGGGAGGGGAGCAGTACTTC. It encodes CASSIGLAGGEQYF.

This rearrangement joins TRBV11-3 to TRBJ1-1; tentatively, D is TRBD1 (5 bases). V gave up 5 bases and J gave up 10 bases, with 14 bases separating them. From germline, CDR1 is SGHNT and CDR2 YENEEA. The CDR3 has 12 amino acids. CDR3 DNA sequence: TGTGCCAGCAGCACTACAGGTTTCGGAGCTTTCTTT. This codes for CASSTTGFGAFF.

This chain links TRBV7-8 with TRBJ1-1; 7 bases are shared with TRBD1. Germline V gene sequence: CDR1 SGHVS, CDR2 FQNEAQ. V shed 8 bases, J shed 6 bases, and the junction held 9 bases outside the gene matches. This CDR3 is built from 13 residues. The CDR3 here is CASEEGAMAEAFF. In DNA, the CDR3 is TGTGCCAGCGAGGAGGGGGCGATGGCTGAAGCTTTCTTT.

The chain recombines TRBV28 with TRBJ1-1; D perhaps matches TRBD1 (6 bases). The CDR3 spans 17 residues. Trimming left V 7 bases short and J 10 bases short, with 31 bases between. Per germline, CDR1 MDHEN and CDR2 SYDVKM. The CDR3 DNA sequence: TGTGCCAGCATTCCTCTATACAGGGTTTTCTCCCCCGGTGTAGCTTTCTTT. Protein: CASIPLYRVFSPGVAFF.

This clone was counted only a few times. V usage is TRBV5-5 and J usage is TRBJ1-2; weak D call: TRBD1 (6 bases). The germline V and J ends were trimmed by 1 base and 6 bases, with 19 bases remaining between them. The CDR3 runs to 16 residues. The germline V gene encodes CDR1 SGHKS and CDR2 YYEKEE (reference sequence). CDR3 DNA sequence: TGTGCCAGCAGCTTGATTTTGGGGCAGGGGTGGAATGGCTACACCTTC. Protein sequence: CASSLILGQGWNGYTF.

This clone showed up just once. The rearrangement links TRBV28 to TRBJ2-4, with 14 bases that match TRBD2. V gave up 6 bases and J gave up 4 bases; unmatched junction bases: 14. CDR3 length equals 19 residues. CDR1 is MDHEN and CDR2 is SYDVKM in the germline V gene. The DNA of the CDR3 is TGTGCCAGCAGAGGACTAGCGGGAGGCAAAGAGGGGGCGAAAAACATTCAGTACTTC. Protein: CASRGLAGGKEGAKNIQYF.

This rearrangement joins TRBV6-5 to TRBJ2-3; D is ambiguous. Germline V gives CDR1 MNHEY, CDR2 SVGAGI. V shed 7 bases and J shed 1 base, with 6 bases lying between them. The CDR3 is 12 residues long. DNA of the CDR3: TGTGCCAGCAAGGCTGGCACAGATACGCAGTATTTT. This translates into CASKAGTDTQYF.

This clone was observed once. The V call is TRBV3-1 (or the pseudogene TRBV3-2), the J call TRBJ1-1; D not certain. Germline values: CDR1 LGHDT, CDR2 YNNKEL (reference sequence). There are 13 residues in the CDR3. Trimming removed 4 bases at V and 1 base at J, with 7 bases between. CDR3 loop: CASSPGSNTEAFF. Here the CDR3 DNA reads TGTGCCAGCAGCCCAGGATCGAACACTGAAGCTTTCTTT.

The chain employs TRBV2 and TRBJ2-7; 15 positions agree with TRBD2. With 4 bases clipped from V and 0 bases from J, the junction kept 1 base outside the gene matches. Germline V gives CDR1 SNHLY, CDR2 FYNNEI. The length of the CDR3 is 16 residues. CDR3 sequence (DNA): TGTGCCAGCAGTGGGACTAGCGGGAGGGCCTCCTACGAGCAGTACTTC. Its translation: CASSGTSGRASYEQYF.

The V gene is TRBV11-2, the J gene TRBJ2-1; 9 bases align to TRBD2. The CDR3 runs to 13 residues. Losses at the gene ends were 6 bases for V and 9 bases for J; bases not matched to a gene: 6. Germline-derived CDR1 and CDR2 are SGHAT and FQNNGV. CDR3 DNA sequence: TGTGCCAGCAGTCTCTCAGCGGGAGGTGAGCAGTTCTTC. Its protein is CASSLSAGGEQFF.

The V call is TRBV7-9, the J call TRBJ1-4, with 8 nucleotides matching TRBD1. Germline-derived CDR1 and CDR2 are SEHNR and FQNEAQ (reference sequence). This CDR3 is 15 amino acids long. V trimming: 3 bases; J trimming: 6 bases; junction bases outside the gene matches: 6. This CDR3 reads CASSLEGQAHEKLFF. The CDR3 DNA reads TGTGCCAGCAGCTTGGAGGGACAGGCACATGAAAAACTGTTTTTT.

The chain recombines TRBV9 with TRBJ2-1, with 12 bases aligning to TRBD2. The CDR3 sequence is 15 residues long. The germline V gene encodes CDR1 SGDLS and CDR2 YYNGEE. Trimming at V came to 0 bases and at J to 8 bases, leaving 3 bases not matched to a gene. The CDR3 region has the DNA TGTGCCAGCAGCGTAGGACTAGCGGGAGACTATGAGCAGTTCTTC. This sequence encodes CASSVGLAGDYEQFF.

The V gene is TRBV7-9, the J gene TRBJ1-4; D gene ambiguous. This CDR3 is 12 amino acids long. The germline CDR1 and CDR2 sequences are SEHNR and FQNEAQ (reference sequence). The V end was cut by 6 bases, the J end by 2 bases, with 4 bases between. DNA of the CDR3: TGTGCCAGCAGACAGACTAATGAAAAACTGTTTTTT. Translated: CASRQTNEKLFF.

J is TRBJ2-1 and V is TRBV5-6, with D possibly being TRBD1 (5 bases). Trimming shortened V by 7 bases and J by 0 bases, and 17 bases separated the two germline ends. Germline V gene sequence: CDR1 SGHDT, CDR2 YYEEEE. The CDR3 consists of 16 residues. The CDR3 is CASVQGVSSSYNEQFF. CDR3 sequence (DNA): TGTGCCAGCGTCCAAGGGGTGAGCAGCTCCTACAATGAGCAGTTCTTC.

The chain carries TRBV11-2 and TRBJ1-5; D call uncertain. From germline, CDR1 is SGHAT and CDR2 FQNNGV. The CDR3 consists of 14 residues. Trimming removed 0 bases from V and 6 bases from J, with 9 bases in between. The CDR3 protein is CASSLDREIQPQHF. The CDR3 coding sequence is TGTGCCAGCAGCTTAGACAGAGAAATTCAGCCCCAGCATTTT.